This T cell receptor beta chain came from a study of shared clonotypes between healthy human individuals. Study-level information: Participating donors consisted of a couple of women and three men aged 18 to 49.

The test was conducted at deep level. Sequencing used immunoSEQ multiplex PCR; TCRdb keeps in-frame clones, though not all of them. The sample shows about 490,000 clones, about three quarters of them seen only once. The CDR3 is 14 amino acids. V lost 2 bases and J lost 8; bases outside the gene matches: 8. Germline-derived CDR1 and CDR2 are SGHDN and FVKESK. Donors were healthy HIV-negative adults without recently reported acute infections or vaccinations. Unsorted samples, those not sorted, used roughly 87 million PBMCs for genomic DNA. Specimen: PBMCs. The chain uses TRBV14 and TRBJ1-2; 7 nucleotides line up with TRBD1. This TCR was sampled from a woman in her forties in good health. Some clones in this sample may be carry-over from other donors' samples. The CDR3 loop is CASSQLGTVGGYTF. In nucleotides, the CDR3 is TGTGCCAGCAGCCAACTCGGGACAGTTGGGGGCTACACCTTC.